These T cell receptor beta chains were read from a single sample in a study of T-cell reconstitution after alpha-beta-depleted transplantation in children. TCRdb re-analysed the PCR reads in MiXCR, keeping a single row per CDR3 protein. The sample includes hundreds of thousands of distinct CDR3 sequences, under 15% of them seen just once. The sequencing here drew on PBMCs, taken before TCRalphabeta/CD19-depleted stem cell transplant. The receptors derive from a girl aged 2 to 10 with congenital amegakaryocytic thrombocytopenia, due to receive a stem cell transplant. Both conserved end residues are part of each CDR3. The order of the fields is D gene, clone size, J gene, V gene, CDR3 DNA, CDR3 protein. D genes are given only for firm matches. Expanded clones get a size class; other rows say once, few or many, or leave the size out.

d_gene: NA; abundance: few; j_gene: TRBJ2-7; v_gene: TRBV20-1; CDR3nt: TGCAGTGCTCAGGACAGCTCCCCCGAGCAGTACTTC; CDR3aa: CSAQDSSPEQYF
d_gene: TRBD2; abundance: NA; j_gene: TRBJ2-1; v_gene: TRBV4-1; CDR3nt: TGCGCCAGCAGCCAAGATCCGGGACTAGCGGGACCGCAGCCTCCCTACAATGAGCAGTTCTTT; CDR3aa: CASSQDPGLAGPQPPYNEQFF
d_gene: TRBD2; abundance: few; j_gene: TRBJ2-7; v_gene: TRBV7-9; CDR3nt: TGTGCCAGCAGCTTCCAGGGACTAGCGGGATCCCGCTCCTACGAGCAGTACTTC; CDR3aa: CASSFQGLAGSRSYEQYF
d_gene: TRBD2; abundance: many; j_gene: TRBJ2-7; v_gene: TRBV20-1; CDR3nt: TGCAGTGCTTGGGGAGGGGTTCGGCAGTACTTC; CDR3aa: CSAWGGVRQYF
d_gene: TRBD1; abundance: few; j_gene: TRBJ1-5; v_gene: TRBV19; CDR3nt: TGTGCCAGTAGGGGGACAGCTATTAATCAGCCCCAGCATTTT; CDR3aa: CASRGTAINQPQHF
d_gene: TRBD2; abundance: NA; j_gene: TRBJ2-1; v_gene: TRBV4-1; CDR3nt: TGCGCCAGCAGCCAAAGGGAGGGGACGGCCCCTACAGCCGAGCAGTTCTTC; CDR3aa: CASSQREGTAPTAEQFF
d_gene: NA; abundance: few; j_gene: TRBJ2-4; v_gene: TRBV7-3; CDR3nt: TGTGCCAGCAGCTTGGGCTTGGGGAACATTCAGTACTTC; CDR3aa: CASSLGLGNIQYF
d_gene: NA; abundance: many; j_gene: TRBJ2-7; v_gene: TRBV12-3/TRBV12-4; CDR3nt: TGTGCCAGCAGTTTAAACTCCCTCGAGCAGTACTTC; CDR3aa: CASSLNSLEQYF
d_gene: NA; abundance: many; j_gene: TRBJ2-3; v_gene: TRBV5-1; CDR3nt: TGCGCCAGCAGCTTGTCTGGAGATACGCAGTATTTT; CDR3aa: CASSLSGDTQYF
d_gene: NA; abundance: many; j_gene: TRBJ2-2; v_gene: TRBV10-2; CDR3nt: TGCGCCAGCAGTATAGCGGAACCCACCGGGGAGCTGTTTTTT; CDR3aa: CASSIAEPTGELFF
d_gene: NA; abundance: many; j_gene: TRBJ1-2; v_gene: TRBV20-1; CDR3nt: TGCAGTGGTTTGCAGCTCAACTATGGCTACACCTTC; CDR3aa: CSGLQLNYGYTF
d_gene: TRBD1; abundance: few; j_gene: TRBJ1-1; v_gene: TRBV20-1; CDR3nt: TGCAGTGCTAGAGACCACAGGGGAGCCGCGACTGAAGCTTTCTTT; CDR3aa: CSARDHRGAATEAFF
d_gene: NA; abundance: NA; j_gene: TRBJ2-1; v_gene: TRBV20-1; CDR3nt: TGCAGTGCTAGGAAAGCCTGGAGCGTGGAAAGCAATGAGCAGTTCTTC; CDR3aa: CSARKAWSVESNEQFF
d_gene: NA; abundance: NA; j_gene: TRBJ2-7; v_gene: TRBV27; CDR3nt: TGTGCCAGCAGTTTAAGGTCCGAGTACGAGCAGTACTTC; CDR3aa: CASSLRSEYEQYF
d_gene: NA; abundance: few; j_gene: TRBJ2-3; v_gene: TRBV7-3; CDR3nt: TGTGCCAGCAGCCCAGAGGGTGCGTCGGATACGCAGTATTTT; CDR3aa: CASSPEGASDTQYF
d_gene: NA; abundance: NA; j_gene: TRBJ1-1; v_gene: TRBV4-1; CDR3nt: TGCGCCAGCAGCCAAGAAAGGATTCTCGGGCCAGCAACCATGAACACTGAAGCTTTCTTT; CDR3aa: CASSQERILGPATMNTEAFF
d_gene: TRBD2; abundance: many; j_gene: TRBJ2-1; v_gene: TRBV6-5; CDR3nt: TGTGCCAGCAGGTTCGGGACTAGCTCCTACAATGAGCAGTTCTTC; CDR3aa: CASRFGTSSYNEQFF
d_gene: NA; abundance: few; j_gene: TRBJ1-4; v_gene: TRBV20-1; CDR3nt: TGCAGTGCCCCCCATGGGCAGCCATTTAAGGGGGAAAAACTGTTTTTT; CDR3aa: CSAPHGQPFKGEKLFF
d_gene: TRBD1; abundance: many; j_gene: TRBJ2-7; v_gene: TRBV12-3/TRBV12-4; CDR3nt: TGTGCCAGCAGTCACGGGACAGGGAGCTCCTACGAGCAGTACTTC; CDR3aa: CASSHGTGSSYEQYF
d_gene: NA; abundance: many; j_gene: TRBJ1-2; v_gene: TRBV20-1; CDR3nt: TGCAGTGCTAGAGAAGGTCGGGCTAACTATGGCTACACCTTC; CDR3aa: CSAREGRANYGYTF
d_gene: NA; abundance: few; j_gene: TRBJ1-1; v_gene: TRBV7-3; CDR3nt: TGTGCCAGCAGCTCCAGCAGGAACACTGAAGCTTTCTTT; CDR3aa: CASSSSRNTEAFF
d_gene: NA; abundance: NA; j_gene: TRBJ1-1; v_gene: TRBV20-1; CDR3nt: TGCAGTGCCCCCCGGTTGAACACTGAAGCTTTCTTT; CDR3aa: CSAPRLNTEAFF
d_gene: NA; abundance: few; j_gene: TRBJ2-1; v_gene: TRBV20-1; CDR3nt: TGCAGTGCTAGCCGGGAGATCTACAATGAGCAGTTCTTC; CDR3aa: CSASREIYNEQFF
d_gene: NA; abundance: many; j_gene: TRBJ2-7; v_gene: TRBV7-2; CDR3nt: TGTGCCAGCAGCTTAGGAAGAGCTGACGAGCAGTACTTC; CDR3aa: CASSLGRADEQYF
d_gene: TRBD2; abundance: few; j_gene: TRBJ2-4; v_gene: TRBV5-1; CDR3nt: TGCGCCAGCAGCTATCGGGAGGCAGCCAAAAACATTCAGTACTTC; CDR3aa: CASSYREAAKNIQYF
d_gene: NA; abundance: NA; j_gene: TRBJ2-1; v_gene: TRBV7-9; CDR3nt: TGTGCCAGCAGCTTAGGGTTGAACTCCCGGGAGCAGTTCTTC; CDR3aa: CASSLGLNSREQFF
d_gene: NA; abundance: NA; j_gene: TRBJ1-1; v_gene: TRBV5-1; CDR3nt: TGCGCCAGCAGCCTAGCTTTACAGGGCTTGGTCAAGACTGAAGCTTTCTTT; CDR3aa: CASSLALQGLVKTEAFF
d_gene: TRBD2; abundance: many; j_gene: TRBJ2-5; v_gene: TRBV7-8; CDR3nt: TGTGCCAGCAGCCTAAAGCGGGAGGGCCAAGAGACCCAGTACTTC; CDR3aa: CASSLKREGQETQYF
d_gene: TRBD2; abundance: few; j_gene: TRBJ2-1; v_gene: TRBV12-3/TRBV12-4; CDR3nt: TGTGCCAGCAGTCCACCACCGGGTTTGGCGGGAGACAATGAGCAGTTCTTC; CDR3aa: CASSPPPGLAGDNEQFF
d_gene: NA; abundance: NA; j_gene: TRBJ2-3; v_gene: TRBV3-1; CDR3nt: TGTGCCAGCAGCCAAGAAATTAGCTCAGTGGAGCAGTATTTT; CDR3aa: CASSQEISSVEQYF
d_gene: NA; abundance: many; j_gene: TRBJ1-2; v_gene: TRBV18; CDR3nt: TGTGCCAGCTCACAGGGACTGATAAACTATGGCTACACCTTC; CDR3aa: CASSQGLINYGYTF
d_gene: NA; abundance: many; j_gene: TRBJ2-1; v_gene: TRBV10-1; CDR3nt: TGCGCCAGCAGTGAGCAGGGGGGCAGTGAGCAGTTCTTC; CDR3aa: CASSEQGGSEQFF
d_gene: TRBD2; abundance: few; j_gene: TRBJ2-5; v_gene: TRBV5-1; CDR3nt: TGCGCCAGCAGCTTGGAAGCGGGAGGCAACACCGAAGAGACCCAGTACTTC; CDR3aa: CASSLEAGGNTEETQYF
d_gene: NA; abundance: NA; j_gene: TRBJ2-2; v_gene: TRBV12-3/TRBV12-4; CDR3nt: TGTGCCAGCAGTCCCGGCCGACAAGCGAACACCGGGGAGCTGTTTTTT; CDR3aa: CASSPGRQANTGELFF
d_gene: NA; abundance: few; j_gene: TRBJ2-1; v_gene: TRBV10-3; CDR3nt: TGTGCCATCAGGGACGAGGGGGACAATGAGCAGTTCTTC; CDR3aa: CAIRDEGDNEQFF
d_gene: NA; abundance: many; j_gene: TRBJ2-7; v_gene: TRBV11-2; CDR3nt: TGTGCCAGCAGCTTATCCAGCGGTCCCTACGAGCAGTACTTC; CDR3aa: CASSLSSGPYEQYF
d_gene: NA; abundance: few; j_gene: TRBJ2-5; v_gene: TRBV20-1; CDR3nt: TGCAGTGCTAGCCAGTATGGTAGCGTGGCGGGCGCCCAGTACTTC; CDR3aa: CSASQYGSVAGAQYF
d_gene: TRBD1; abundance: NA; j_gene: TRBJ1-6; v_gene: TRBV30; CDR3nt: TGTGCCTGGAGGAAACAGGGGTGGGATTCACCCCTCCACTTT; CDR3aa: CAWRKQGWDSPLHF
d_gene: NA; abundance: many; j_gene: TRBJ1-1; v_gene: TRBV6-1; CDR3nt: TGTGCCAGCAGTGTTGACGGGACCGAAGCTTTCTTT; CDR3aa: CASSVDGTEAFF
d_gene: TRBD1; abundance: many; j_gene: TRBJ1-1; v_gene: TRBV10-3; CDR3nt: TGTGCCATCAGTGACAGGGGGGAAGGCACTGAAGCTTTCTTT; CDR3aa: CAISDRGEGTEAFF
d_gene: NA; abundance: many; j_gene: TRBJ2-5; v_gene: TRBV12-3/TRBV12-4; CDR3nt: TGTGCCAGCAGTTCAGAAAGACGTGAGACCCAGTACTTC; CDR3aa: CASSSERRETQYF
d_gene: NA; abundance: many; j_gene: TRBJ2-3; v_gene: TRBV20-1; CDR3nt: TGCAGTGCTAGAGCGACGATAGGAGGTCCAGATACGCAGTATTTT; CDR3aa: CSARATIGGPDTQYF
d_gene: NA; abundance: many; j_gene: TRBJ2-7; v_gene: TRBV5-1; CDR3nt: TGCGCCAGCAGCTTTGAATCTAGCTCCTACGAGCAGTACTTC; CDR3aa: CASSFESSSYEQYF
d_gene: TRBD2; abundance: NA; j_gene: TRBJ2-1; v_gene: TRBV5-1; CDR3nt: TGCGCCAGCAGCGCAGCCATAGCGGGAGCCGGCTACAATGAGCAGTTCTTC; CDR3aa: CASSAAIAGAGYNEQFF
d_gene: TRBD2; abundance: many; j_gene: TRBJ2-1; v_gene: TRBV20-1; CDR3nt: TGCAGTGCTAGAGGTAACGGACTAGACTCCTACAATGAGCAGTTCTTC; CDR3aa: CSARGNGLDSYNEQFF
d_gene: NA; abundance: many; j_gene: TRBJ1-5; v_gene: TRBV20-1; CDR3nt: TGCAGTGCTAGTACGGGGACGCAGCCCCAGCATTTT; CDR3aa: CSASTGTQPQHF
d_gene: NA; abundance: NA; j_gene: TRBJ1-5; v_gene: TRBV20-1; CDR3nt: TGCAGCCCTGGGGGCAGGGCTGGCAATCAGCCCCAGCTTTTT; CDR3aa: CSPGGRAGNQPQLF
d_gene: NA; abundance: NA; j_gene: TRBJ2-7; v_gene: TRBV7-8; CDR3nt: TGTGCCAGAAGCTTAGTAGAACCCGGGGAGCAGTACTTC; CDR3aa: CARSLVEPGEQYF
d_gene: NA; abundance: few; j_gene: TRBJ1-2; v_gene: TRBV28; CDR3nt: TGTGCCAGCAGGGTTGGGACATCCGCAAACTATGGCTACACCTTC; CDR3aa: CASRVGTSANYGYTF
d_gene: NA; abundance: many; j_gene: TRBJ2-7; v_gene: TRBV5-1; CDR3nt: TGCGCCAGCAGCTTTGACAGGCGGAAATACTTC; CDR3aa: CASSFDRRKYF
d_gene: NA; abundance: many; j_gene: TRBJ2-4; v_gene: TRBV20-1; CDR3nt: TGCAGTGCACCCGACGGTGGGGTACTAGCCAAAAACATTCAGTACTTC; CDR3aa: CSAPDGGVLAKNIQYF
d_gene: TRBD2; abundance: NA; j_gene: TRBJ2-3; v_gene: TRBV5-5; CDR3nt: TGTGCCAGCAGCCGACCTAGGACTAGCGGGGCCACAGATACGCAGTATTTT; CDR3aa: CASSRPRTSGATDTQYF
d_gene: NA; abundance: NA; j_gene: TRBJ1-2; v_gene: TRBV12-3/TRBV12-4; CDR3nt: TGTGCCAGCAGTACCCGACTTAACTATGGCTACACCTTC; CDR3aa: CASSTRLNYGYTF
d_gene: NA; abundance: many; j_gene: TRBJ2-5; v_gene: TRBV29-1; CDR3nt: TGCAGCGTTGACCTGGGAGAGACCCAGTACTTC; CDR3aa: CSVDLGETQYF